These 17 T cell receptor beta chains originate from one sample sequenced in a study of regulatory T cells in long-lasting Graves disease (dated by TCRdb to the early 2020s). The library came from multiplex PCR. The data were produced on an Illumina HiSeq 4000. To build TCR beta libraries, CDR3 regions were amplified by Arm-PCR using iRepertoire HTBI primers. Starting from the raw public reads, TCRdb applied fastp trimming at Q25, assembled clones with MiXCR and retained in-frame beta chains. Every CDR3 protein is listed once, alongside the most common genes and DNA of its rows. Present in this sample are 360,000 or so distinct CDR3 sequences, 10% to 15% of which were seen just once. The ten largest clones add up to over 15% of the sample. The time point label corresponds to: newly diagnosed GD, antithyroid drugs for less than 3 months. For both TCR sequencing and RNA sequencing, RNA was extracted from PBMCs using TRIzol.

These sequences were also reported in another study, on T cells in Graves' hyperthyroidism and ophthalmopathy.

Sequences were derived from peripheral blood mononuclear cells (PBMCs), sampled at new diagnosis, from a patient treated with antithyroid drugs. These receptors came from a woman aged 18-35 years with Graves disease. Donor details come from another sample of the same person, matched by shared clones.

Concerning this clonotype: Only one base separates this from a far larger clonotype, so it likely reflects a read error. This chain joins TRBV7-6 and TRBJ1-5; D is perhaps TRBD1 (5 bases). The germline V gene encodes CDR1 SGHVS and CDR2 FNYEAQ. The CDR3 contains 13 residues. CDR3 nucleotides: TGTGCCAACAGCCAAGATCGGGGCCAGCCCCAGCATTTT. The encoded protein is CANSQDRGQPQHF. Full variable domain (outside the CDR3, taken from reference TRBV7-6 and TRBJ1-5): GAGVSQSPRYKVTKRGQDVALRCDPISGHVSLYWYRQALGQGPEFLTYFNYEAQQDKSGLPNDRFSAERPEGSISTLTIQRTEQRDSAMYRCANSQDRGQPQHFGDGTRLSIL.

Many counts were recorded for this clonotype. The chain employs TRBV18 and TRBJ1-1, with D perhaps matching TRBD1 (5 bases). The V gene lost 0 bases and the J gene lost 0 bases, with 8 bases spanning the gap. The CDR3 covers 15 residues. From germline, CDR1 is KGHSH and CDR2 LQKENI. CDR3 amino acids: CASSPPGDLNTEAFF. The CDR3 bases are TGTGCCAGCTCACCACCGGGGGACTTGAACACTGAAGCTTTCTTT.

This sequence joins TRBV7-9 and TRBJ1-1, with D possibly being TRBD1 (6 bases). The V gene's germline CDR1 is SEHNR and CDR2 FQNEAQ (reference sequence). Trimming removed 7 bases at V and 5 bases at J, with 26 bases between. CDR3 length equals 17 residues. The CDR3 DNA sequence: TGTGCCAGCATCAAGCGGAGGGACGGAAGGGGGAGGACTGAAGCTTTCTTT. Amino acids: CASIKRRDGRGRTEAFF.

This clonotype was picked up many times. The chain couples TRBV24-1 to TRBJ1-2; 7 positions match TRBD1. Germline V gives CDR1 KGHDR, CDR2 SFDVKD. CDR3 length: 13 amino acids. V gave up 3 bases and J gave up 7 bases; unmatched junction bases: 4. The CDR3 loop reads CATSDQTGSGYTF. CDR3 nucleotide sequence: TGTGCCACCAGTGATCAGACAGGGAGTGGCTACACCTTC.

There are many counts of this clonotype. The chain joins TRBV27 to TRBJ2-5; D may be TRBD2 (6 bases). The germline CDR1 and CDR2 sequences are MNHEY and SMNVEV (reference sequence). Between the trimmed V and J ends, which lost 5 bases and 2 bases, there was a span of 12 bases. The CDR3 consists of 14 residues. CDR3 in DNA: TGTGCCAGCAGTAGGGGACTTCGACAAGAGACCCAGTACTTC. Protein: CASSRGLRQETQYF.

This clonotype was detected ten times or more. This chain uses TRBV7-2 with TRBJ1-1; 10 bases agree with TRBD1. Germline V gene data show CDR1 as SGHTA and CDR2 as FQGNSA. CDR3 length: 15 amino acids. Trimming took 2 bases from V and 11 from J; bases not matched to a gene: 11. CDR3 residues: CASSLNLGTGATAFF. The DNA of the CDR3 is TGTGCCAGCAGCTTAAACCTTGGGACAGGGGCAACGGCTTTCTTT. Based on the CDR3 plus reference TRBV7-2 and TRBJ1-1, the full variable domain is GAGVSQSPSNKVTEKGKDVELRCDPISGHTALYWYRQSLGQGLEFLIYFQGNSAPDKSGLPSDRFSAERTGGSVSTLTIQRTQQEDSAVYLCASSLNLGTGATAFFGQGTRLTVV.

This clonotype was seen repeatedly, ten times or more. This sequence joins TRBV20-1 and TRBJ2-2; D is unresolved. CDR3 size: 11 residues. Trimming pared 5 bases from V and 3 bases from J, leaving 4 bases between. Germline CDR1 and CDR2: DFQATT and SNEGSKA (reference sequence). The CDR3 coding sequence is TGCAGTGCTCTTGACACCGGGGAGCTGTTTTTT. It encodes CSALDTGELFF.

This clonotype was detected a few times. The chain joins TRBV29-1 to TRBJ2-2; D not resolved. The germline V and J ends were trimmed by 4 bases and 3 bases, with 9 bases remaining between them. The germline V gene has CDR1 SQVTM and CDR2 ANQGSEA. The CDR3 runs to 13 residues. The CDR3 DNA is TGCAGCGTTGTACAGACGGACACCGGGGAGCTGTTTTTT. It specifies CSVVQTDTGELFF.

Only a few counts were recorded for this clonotype. This rearrangement joins TRBV5-5 to TRBJ2-6; D is possibly TRBD1 (6 bases). V was trimmed by 5 bases and J by 0 bases, leaving 15 bases between them. CDR3 length equals 17 residues. Germline CDR1 SGHKS, CDR2 YYEKEE (reference sequence). The CDR3 protein is CASSSGHSVSGANVLTF. The CDR3 nucleotides read TGTGCCAGCAGTTCGGGACATTCCGTCTCTGGGGCCAACGTCCTGACTTTC.

This clonotype occurred many times. The chain combines TRBV11-2 with TRBJ2-7; 10 nucleotides agree with TRBD2. After removal of 5 bases from V and 0 bases from J, the junction contained 4 bases not matched to a gene. The CDR3 is 15 residues long. The germline CDR1 and CDR2 sequences are SGHAT and FQNNGV. In nucleotides, the CDR3 is TGTGCCAGCAGCGTATCTAGCGGGAGCTCCTACGAGCAGTACTTC. It translates to CASSVSSGSSYEQYF.

Only a few counts were recorded for this clonotype. This rearrangement joins TRBV12-3 or TRBV12-4 to TRBJ2-1, with D possibly TRBD2 on 6 matching bases. V was clipped by 1 base and J by 4 bases, with 14 bases between them. This CDR3 is built from 16 residues. CDR3 in DNA: TGTGCCAGCAGTTTAGGGGCGGGATTCCCGTACAATGAGCAGTTCTTC. This codes for CASSLGAGFPYNEQFF.

The chain carries TRBV6-2 or TRBV6-3 and TRBJ2-1, with a possible D match to TRBD2 (5 bases). The CDR3 is made up of 13 amino acids. The V end was cut by 3 bases, the J end by 14 bases, with 17 bases between. Germline V CDR1 and CDR2: MNHEY, SVGEGT. The CDR3 reads CASSYVSGLEEFF. Here the CDR3 DNA reads TGTGCCAGCAGTTATGTTTCGGGATTAGAGGAGTTCTTC.

This clonotype was seen many times. The J gene is TRBJ2-3, the V gene TRBV30; TRBD2 is a possible D gene (6 bases). The CDR3 runs to 14 residues. V dropped 8 bases and J dropped 2 bases, with 17 bases sitting between them. Germline CDR1 GTSNPN, CDR2 SVGIG (reference sequence). This CDR3 reads CAGEEAGFTDTQYF. DNA of the CDR3: TGTGCCGGGGAGGAAGCGGGTTTCACAGATACGCAGTATTTT.

This clonotype was seen at least ten times. The chain is built from TRBV12-5 and TRBJ2-2, with 7 bases lining up with TRBD2. The CDR3 extends over 16 amino acids. Germline V CDR1 and CDR2: LGHNT, FRNRAP. Losses at the gene ends were 4 bases for V and 1 base for J; bases not matched to a gene: 6. The DNA of the CDR3 is TGTGCTAGTGGTTCTTGGGGCGGGAGGAACACCGGGGAGCTGTTTTTT. This encodes CASGSWGGRNTGELFF.

At least ten counts were recorded for this clonotype. This chain connects TRBV10-3 to TRBJ2-2; 12 bases are a match to TRBD2. Germline V gene sequence: CDR1 ENHRY, CDR2 SYGVKD. The CDR3 covers 16 residues. The ends lost 2 bases at V and 5 bases at J; junction bases unmatched: 3. The CDR3: CAISERLAGGTGELFF. The CDR3 nucleotides read TGTGCCATCAGTGAGCGGCTAGCGGGAGGGACCGGGGAGCTGTTTTTT.

This clonotype has at least ten counts. The CDR3 region has the DNA TGTGCCAGTAGAGGGACAGGGAGTCCGGTAGTCCCACCATATGTACCGAACACTGAAGCTTTCTTT. This gives the protein CASRGTGSPVVPPYVPNTEAFF. This rearrangement joins TRBV19 to TRBJ1-1, with 9 bases fitting TRBD1. CDR1 is LNHDA, CDR2 SQIVND, per germline (reference sequence). This CDR3 region has 22 residues. V lost 6 bases and J lost 1; bases outside the gene matches: 27.

This clonotype was seen many times. The chain uses TRBV20-1 and TRBJ2-3, with D possibly called TRBD1 or TRBD2 (5 bases each). Per the germline V gene, CDR1 is DFQATT and CDR2 is SNEGSKA (reference sequence). The CDR3 is made up of 16 amino acids. The V gene lost 0 bases and the J gene lost 4 bases, with 17 bases spanning the gap. The CDR3 loop is CSARDGETGRADTQYF. CDR3 DNA: TGCAGTGCTAGAGATGGGGAAACGGGGCGGGCAGATACGCAGTATTTT.